The text below deals with one T cell receptor (beta chain). Its antigen is still unknown. The data belong to a study of lymphopenia after photon versus proton radiotherapy. Study-level findings and limits: Photon-treated patients lost naive T cells and TCR diversity; proton-treated stayed stable. Oligoclonal CD8+ Temra expansion after nadir drove photon patients' diversity drop. Authors raise, but do not show, better survival with proton therapy. Post-nadir TCR diversity decline inversely tracked overall survival among those who died.

Germline CDR1 is MNHEY and CDR2 is SMNVEV (reference sequence). V lost 5 bases and J lost 1, with 8 bases in between. This CDR3 has 13 residues. Data came from immunoSEQ multiplex PCR; TCRdb stores just in-frame clones and leaves some out. This table holds 160,000 or so clones, about 85% found once. The sample was peripheral blood, taken from a patient treated with photon-based radiotherapy. The receptor's source is a man aged 45 to 65 with gastric cancer. The chain combines TRBV27 with TRBJ1-2; D remains ambiguous. The CDR3 DNA sequence: TGTGCCAGCAGTCCACGAAATAACTATGGCTACACCTTC. This gives the protein CASSPRNNYGYTF.